One sample yielded the 26 T cell receptor beta chains listed below, sequenced in a study of blood T cell repertoires in COVID-19. TCRdb keeps only in-frame clones here, not all; method: immunoSEQ multiplex PCR. This sample carries about 280,000 clones, roughly 85% of them seen once, and the ten largest clones take 5% to 6.5%. Sequences were obtained from peripheral blood. The receptors come from a man aged 45-60 years with active or convalescent COVID-19.

This rearrangement joins TRBV7-2 to TRBJ2-7; 11 bases align to TRBD2. Trimming removed 4 bases from V and 2 bases from J; junction bases left unmatched: 7. Germline CDR1 SGHTA, CDR2 FQGNSA. CDR3 size: 16 residues. DNA of the CDR3: TGTGCCAGCAGCTCACTACTAGCGGGAGCCCCCTACGAGCAGTACTTC. It yields the protein CASSSLLAGAPYEQYF.

This clone was picked up a small number of times. This chain links TRBV4-2 with TRBJ1-5; the D gene is possibly TRBD1 (5 bases). Germline CDR1 and CDR2: LGHNA and YNFKEQ. The ends were cut back, 0 bases at V and 7 bases at J, with 10 bases in the middle. This CDR3 is 14 amino acids long. The CDR3: CASSQELGGQPQHF. Written as DNA, the CDR3 is TGTGCCAGCAGCCAAGAGCTCGGGGGGCAGCCCCAGCATTTT.

The chain carries TRBV7-9 and TRBJ1-1; D call uncertain. The length of the CDR3 is 13 residues. Germline loops: CDR1 SEHNR, CDR2 FQNEAQ (reference sequence). Trimming stripped 1 base from V and 3 bases from J, with 6 bases between. DNA for the CDR3: TGTGCCAGCAGCTTAGAACAGTACACTGAAGCTTTCTTT. Its protein product is CASSLEQYTEAFF.

This sequence joins TRBV5-1 and TRBJ2-7; tentative D call: TRBD2 (6 bases). The CDR3 contains 13 residues. The ends were cut back, 0 bases at V and 6 bases at J, with 10 bases in the middle. Germline lookup yields CDR1 SGHRS and CDR2 YFSETQ. CDR3 loop: CASSLEAGSEQYF. The CDR3 DNA sequence: TGCGCCAGCAGCTTGGAGGCCGGGAGCGAGCAGTACTTC.

This chain joins TRBV7-9 and TRBJ2-7; 8 nucleotides line up with TRBD1. The CDR3 loop spans 13 amino acids. CDR1 is SEHNR and CDR2 is FQNEAQ in the germline V gene (reference sequence). Trimming at V came to 5 bases and at J to 3 bases, leaving 3 bases not matched to a gene. The CDR3 DNA reads as TGTGCCAGCAGCCGGGACAGGAACTACGAGCAGTACTTC. This encodes CASSRDRNYEQYF. The full variable domain, its missing parts supplied by reference TRBV7-9 and TRBJ2-7, is DTGVSQNPRHKITKRGQNVTFRCDPISEHNRLYWYRQTLGQGPEFLTYFQNEAQLEKSRLLSDRFSAERPKGSFSTLEIQRTEQGDSAMYLCASSRDRNYEQYFGPGTRLTVT.

The CDR3 sequence is CAWRVDRGLLAPLHF. CDR3 sequence (DNA): TGTGCCTGGAGGGTGGACAGGGGACTCCTAGCGCCCCTCCACTTT. The chain links TRBV30 to TRBJ1-6, with 9 nucleotides matching TRBD1. Germline-derived CDR1 and CDR2 are GTSNPN and SVGIG (reference sequence). The CDR3 covers 15 residues. The ends lost 3 bases at V and 13 bases at J; junction bases unmatched: 13.

V is TRBV2 and J is TRBJ1-2; no definite D call. CDR1 is SNHLY and CDR2 is FYNNEI in the germline V gene. The CDR3 has 10 residues. With 6 bases removed from V and 14 bases from J, the gap between germline ends came to 13 bases. The CDR3 nucleotides read TGTGCCAGCAGGGAGTGGGTCGTAACCTTC. Translating gives CASREWVVTF.

This chain uses TRBV19 with TRBJ1-2; TRBD1 matches 9 bases. V was clipped by 2 bases and J by 6 bases; unmatched bases: 7. The CDR3 is 15 amino acids. Germline-derived CDR1 and CDR2 are LNHDA and SQIVND (reference sequence). The CDR3 is CASSIKRGQGHGYTF. The CDR3 nucleotides are TGTGCCAGTAGTATAAAACGGGGACAGGGTCATGGCTACACCTTC.

The rearrangement links TRBV5-1 to TRBJ2-2; 8 nucleotides match TRBD1. Germline trimming cut 2 bases from V and 6 bases from J; bases unmatched to any gene: 6. The CDR3 sequence is 15 residues long. Germline assignment: CDR1 SGHRS and CDR2 YFSETQ. This CDR3 reads CASSLRQGTAGELFF. The CDR3 nucleotides are TGCGCCAGCAGCTTACGACAGGGGACGGCCGGGGAGCTGTTTTTT.

The J gene is TRBJ1-1, the V gene TRBV27, with 7 positions matching TRBD1. J was trimmed by 0 bases and V by 4 bases; bases with no gene match: 8. This CDR3 is 16 amino acids long. Germline V gene sequence: CDR1 MNHEY, CDR2 SMNVEV (reference sequence). CDR3 in amino acids: CASSSKQGSVNTEAFF. DNA for the CDR3: TGTGCCAGCAGTTCCAAACAGGGGTCGGTGAACACTGAAGCTTTCTTT.

This sequence joins TRBV5-6 and TRBJ2-1; TRBD1 matches 7 bases. This CDR3 is 16 amino acids long. Germline V gene lookup returns CDR1 SGHDT and CDR2 YYEEEE. V dropped 4 bases and J dropped 5; count of bases not matched to a gene: 12. CDR3 in amino acids: CASSPHKTGFDNEQFF. CDR3 sequence (DNA): TGTGCCAGCAGCCCCCACAAGACAGGGTTCGACAATGAGCAGTTCTTC.

This clone has a handful of counts. This rearrangement joins TRBV19 to TRBJ1-2; 7 bases agree with TRBD1. The CDR3 is made up of 13 amino acids. J was trimmed by 4 bases and V by 4 bases; bases with no gene match: 3. CDR1 LNHDA and CDR2 SQIVND come from the germline V gene (reference sequence). The CDR3 reads CASSSDRAYGYTF. CDR3 sequence (DNA): TGTGCCAGTAGTAGTGACAGGGCCTATGGCTACACCTTC. Based on the CDR3 plus reference TRBV19 and TRBJ1-2, the full variable domain is DGGITQSPKYLFRKEGQNVTLSCEQNLNHDAMYWYRQDPGQGLRLIYYSQIVNDFQKGDIAEGYSVSREKKESFPLTVTSAQKNPTAFYLCASSSDRAYGYTFGSGTRLTVV.

The V gene is TRBV30, the J gene TRBJ1-1, with D hard to call. This CDR3 region has 12 residues. V shed 5 bases and J shed 9 bases, with 16 bases lying between them. In germline, CDR1 is GTSNPN, CDR2 SVGIG (reference sequence). CDR3 region: CAWGESQRQAFF. The CDR3 coding sequence is TGTGCCTGGGGAGAGTCCCAGCGGCAAGCTTTCTTT. Variable domain in full (rest from reference TRBV30 and TRBJ1-1): SQTIHQWPATLVQPVGSPLSLECTVEGTSNPNLYWYRQAAGRGLQLLFYSVGIGQISSEVPQNLSASRPQDRQFILSSKKLLLSDSGFYLCAWGESQRQAFFGQGTRLTVV.

The chain uses TRBV11-2 and TRBJ1-1; possible D gene TRBD1, 5 bases. CDR3 length: 13 residues. The ends were cut back, 1 base at V and 8 bases at J, with 11 bases in the middle. CDR1 is SGHAT and CDR2 is FQNNGV in the germline V gene. CDR3 residues: CASSLVLGPEAFF. For the CDR3, the DNA is TGTGCCAGCAGCTTAGTACTGGGGCCAGAAGCTTTCTTT.

The V and J genes are TRBV5-1 and TRBJ1-1, with no clear D. Germline CDR1 reads SGHRS; CDR2 reads YFSETQ. V was shortened by 0 bases and J by 4 bases, with 13 bases between the two germline ends. The CDR3 sequence is 15 residues long. CDR3 sequence reads: CASSLGSGKVTEAFF. The CDR3 bases are TGCGCCAGCAGCTTGGGGTCCGGTAAAGTCACTGAAGCTTTCTTT.

The J gene is TRBJ2-6, the V gene TRBV29-1, with D maybe TRBD1 (6 bases). Trimming took 6 bases from V and 0 from J, leaving 9 bases between them. The CDR3 is 14 residues long. Germline values: CDR1 SQVTM, CDR2 ANQGSEA. As DNA, the CDR3 is TGCAGCGTCCAGGGGTCCTCTGGGGCCAACGTCCTGACTTTC. This sequence encodes CSVQGSSGANVLTF. Full variable domain (outside the CDR3, taken from reference TRBV29-1 and TRBJ2-6): SAVISQKPSRDICQRGTSLTIQCQVDSQVTMMFWYRQQPGQSLTLIATANQGSEATYESGFVIDKFPISRPNLTFSTLTVSNMSPEDSSIYLCSVQGSSGANVLTFGAGSRLTVL.

This sequence joins TRBV4-1 and TRBJ1-1, with no clear D. CDR3 length equals 14 residues. The germline CDR1 and CDR2 sequences are MGHRA and YSYEKL. The germline V and J ends were trimmed by 4 bases and 6 bases, with 15 bases remaining between them. CDR3 region: CASSPMREEAEAFF. CDR3 in DNA: TGCGCCAGCAGCCCTATGAGGGAGGAGGCTGAAGCTTTCTTT.

The chain combines TRBV7-8 with TRBJ2-7; 9 bases align to TRBD2. CDR1 is SGHVS and CDR2 is FQNEAQ in the germline V gene. This CDR3 comprises 15 residues. The J segment lost 2 bases and the V segment lost 2 bases, leaving 4 bases of the junction unmatched. DNA of the CDR3: TGTGCCAGCAGCTTATATGCTAGCGGGGCCTACGAGCAGTACTTC. As protein: CASSLYASGAYEQYF.

V gene TRBV28 combines with J gene TRBJ2-1; D gene uncertain. CDR1 and CDR2 from the germline V gene are MDHEN and SYDVKM. V lost 1 base and J lost 4, with 2 bases in between. The CDR3 extends over 12 amino acids. In DNA form, the CDR3 reads TGTGCCAGCAGTTTATCGTACAATGAGCAGTTCTTC. Protein product: CASSLSYNEQFF.

The V and J genes are TRBV10-3 and TRBJ2-7; 9 bases map to TRBD1. Germline V lookup: CDR1 ENHRY, CDR2 SYGVKD. Trimming removed 4 bases from V and 3 bases from J; junction bases left unmatched: 10. This CDR3 contains 16 residues. The CDR3 spells CAISGKPGTGYYEQYF. The CDR3 DNA reads as TGTGCCATCAGTGGAAAGCCCGGGACAGGGTACTACGAGCAGTACTTC.

The CDR3 region is CASSTRTDLPTFF. CDR3 DNA sequence: TGTGCCAGCAGCACCCGGACAGACCTCCCCACGTTCTTC. The gene calls are TRBV11-2 and TRBJ2-1; D perhaps matches TRBD1 (6 bases). CDR1 and CDR2 (germline): SGHAT, FQNNGV. The CDR3 is made up of 13 amino acids. Between the trimmed V and J ends, which lost 5 bases and 15 bases, there was a span of 20 bases.

DNA of the CDR3: TGTGCCAGCAGCCCTACTTCGGGCGGGAGATTCAACTATGGCTACACCTTC. Protein sequence: CASSPTSGGRFNYGYTF. The chain combines TRBV9 with TRBJ1-2; D not certain. The CDR3 loop spans 17 amino acids. Germline-derived CDR1 and CDR2 are SGDLS and YYNGEE. V was trimmed by 4 bases and J by 2 bases, leaving 21 bases between them.

The chain employs TRBV28 and TRBJ2-5, with 8 positions matching TRBD1. The V gene's germline CDR1 is MDHEN and CDR2 SYDVKM. This CDR3 is built from 15 residues. V trimming: 2 bases; J trimming: 5 bases; junction bases outside the gene matches: 7. CDR3 region: CASSLQGAGGETQYF. In DNA, the CDR3 is TGTGCCAGCAGTTTACAGGGGGCTGGCGGGGAGACCCAGTACTTC.

This clone was seen only a few times. The rearrangement uses TRBV5-1 and TRBJ2-2; D remains unclear. CDR1 is SGHRS and CDR2 is YFSETQ in the germline V gene. The V end lost 4 bases, the J end lost 7 bases, and 5 bases lay between the germline ends. CDR3 length equals 11 residues. CDR3 in DNA: TGCGCCAGCAGCCCCCGCGGGGAGCTGTTTTTT. Translating it yields CASSPRGELFF.

Only one count was recorded for this clone. The chain couples TRBV3-1 (or the pseudogene TRBV3-2) to TRBJ1-3, with TRBD1 identical over 9 bases. V lost 5 bases, J lost 8 bases, and 4 bases stayed unmatched. The CDR3 totals 13 residues. Germline V gives CDR1 LGHDT, CDR2 YNNKEL (reference sequence). The CDR3 bases are TGTGCCAGCAGCTTACAGGGGGCTGACACCATATATTTT. Translation: CASSLQGADTIYF.

V gene TRBV29-1 combines with J gene TRBJ1-1; 10 bases are a match to TRBD1. The V segment lost 7 bases and the J segment 0 bases; nucleotides outside the gene matches: 5. Germline CDR1 SQVTM, CDR2 ANQGSEA. The CDR3 runs 14 residues. The CDR3 DNA follows: TGCAGCGCGACGACAGGGGGCATGAACACTGAAGCTTTCTTT. Encoded protein: CSATTGGMNTEAFF.